One sample yielded the 5 T cell receptor beta chains listed below, sequenced in a study of blood T cell repertoires in COVID-19. Some clones are missing from TCRdb's copy, which holds only in-frame ones; the method was immunoSEQ multiplex PCR. Of fewer than 250,000 clones in the sample, less than 90% were seen once. The sequenced sample was peripheral blood. The receptors were sampled from a man aged 35-49 years with acute or convalescent COVID-19.

The J gene is TRBJ2-7, the V gene TRBV6-5; D is possibly TRBD2 (6 bases). Trimming removed 11 bases at V and 1 base at J, with 9 bases between. This CDR3 contains 11 residues. Germline CDR1 is MNHEY and CDR2 is SVGAGI. The DNA for the CDR3 is TGTGCCGGAGGGATTTCCTACGAGCAGTACTTC. The encoded protein is CAGGISYEQYF.

The CDR3 DNA is TGTGCCAGCAGTTCGACTAGCGGATACAATGAGCAGTTCTTC. Protein product: CASSSTSGYNEQFF. The chain has TRBV6-2 or TRBV6-3 and TRBJ2-1; 9 bases agree with TRBD2. V lost 4 bases to trimming and J lost 4 bases; unmatched junction nucleotides: 2. The CDR3 loop spans 14 amino acids. The germline V gene has CDR1 MNHEY and CDR2 SVGEGT.

V is TRBV11-2 and J is TRBJ2-4, with TRBD2 as a possible D gene (5 bases). The CDR3 runs 14 residues. Trimming removed 6 bases from V and 6 bases from J, with 15 bases in between. From germline, CDR1 is SGHAT and CDR2 FQNNGV. CDR3 loop: CASSRGSGGNIQYF. Written as DNA, the CDR3 is TGTGCCAGCAGTCGCGGATCCGGAGGAAACATTCAGTACTTC.

The chain recombines TRBV27 with TRBJ1-1; a weak D match, TRBD1 (6 bases). With 6 bases removed from V and 1 base from J, the gap between germline ends came to 15 bases. CDR1 is MNHEY and CDR2 is SMNVEV in the germline V gene (reference sequence). CDR3 size: 15 residues. DNA of the CDR3: TGTGCCAGCAGGCCCCAGCAGGGGAGGAACACTGAAGCTTTCTTT. Encoded protein: CASRPQQGRNTEAFF.

The rearrangement uses TRBV4-1 and TRBJ2-7; TRBD1 agrees at 10 bases. The germline CDR1 and CDR2 sequences are MGHRA and YSYEKL. The ends lost 2 bases at V and 3 bases at J; junction bases unmatched: 4. This CDR3 comprises 15 residues. The CDR3 bases are TGCGCCAGCAGCCAATGGACAGGGGGAGTCTACGAGCAGTACTTC. It encodes CASSQWTGGVYEQYF.